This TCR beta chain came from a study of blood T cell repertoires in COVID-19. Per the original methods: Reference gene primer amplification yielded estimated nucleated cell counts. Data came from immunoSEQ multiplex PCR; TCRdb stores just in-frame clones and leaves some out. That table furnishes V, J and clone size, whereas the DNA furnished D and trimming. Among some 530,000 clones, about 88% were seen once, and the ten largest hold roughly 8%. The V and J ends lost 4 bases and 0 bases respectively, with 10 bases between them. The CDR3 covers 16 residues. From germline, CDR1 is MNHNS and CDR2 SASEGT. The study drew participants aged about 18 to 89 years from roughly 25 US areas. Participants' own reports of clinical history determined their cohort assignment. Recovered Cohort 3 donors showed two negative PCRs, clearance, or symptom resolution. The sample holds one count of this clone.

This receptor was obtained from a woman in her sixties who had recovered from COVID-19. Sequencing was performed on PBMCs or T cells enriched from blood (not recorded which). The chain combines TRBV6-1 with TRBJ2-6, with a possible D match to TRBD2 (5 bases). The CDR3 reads CASSVWRISGANVLTF. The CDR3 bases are TGTGCCAGCAGTGTGTGGAGGATCTCTGGGGCCAACGTCCTGACTTTC.